Sequencing of this T cell receptor (beta chain) was carried out in a study of CXCR3 chemokines and chemotherapy response in bladder cancer (dated by TCRdb to the early 2020s). Regarding the complete study: The study tested whether activity of the CXCR3 chemokine system within human bladder cancer tumors predicted response to chemotherapy.

Libraries were constructed by PCR. TCRdb names Illumina HiSeq 2500 as the instrument used. Using fastp at Q25 and MiXCR, TCRdb reprocessed the public reads and kept productive beta chains. Every CDR3 protein is listed once, alongside the most common genes and DNA of its rows. The sample profile shows 8,000 or so distinct CDR3 sequences; roughly 13% of them were found once. Of the sample, about 16% is held by the ten largest clones. This clonotype appeared many times. It has no known antigen specificity. Base qualities were left out, and no much larger clone turns up one base away. According to the germline V gene (reference sequence), CDR1 reads DFQATT and CDR2 reads SNEGSKA. V and J lose 2 bases and 2 bases, and a span of 6 bases separates them. CDR3 length: 12 amino acids, cysteine to phenylalanine. Left in the record is the CDR3 DNA by itself, 36 bases read in frame from the first base.

The material was obtained from a patient whose treatment included neoadjuvant chemotherapy. The chain is encoded by TRBV20-1 joined to TRBJ1-2; the D gene remains uncertain. The receptor was isolated from a human donor with bladder cancer that responded to neoadjuvant chemotherapy. The bases are TGCAGTGCTAGACAGTTGAACTATGGCTACACCTTC. It translates to CSARQLNYGYTF.